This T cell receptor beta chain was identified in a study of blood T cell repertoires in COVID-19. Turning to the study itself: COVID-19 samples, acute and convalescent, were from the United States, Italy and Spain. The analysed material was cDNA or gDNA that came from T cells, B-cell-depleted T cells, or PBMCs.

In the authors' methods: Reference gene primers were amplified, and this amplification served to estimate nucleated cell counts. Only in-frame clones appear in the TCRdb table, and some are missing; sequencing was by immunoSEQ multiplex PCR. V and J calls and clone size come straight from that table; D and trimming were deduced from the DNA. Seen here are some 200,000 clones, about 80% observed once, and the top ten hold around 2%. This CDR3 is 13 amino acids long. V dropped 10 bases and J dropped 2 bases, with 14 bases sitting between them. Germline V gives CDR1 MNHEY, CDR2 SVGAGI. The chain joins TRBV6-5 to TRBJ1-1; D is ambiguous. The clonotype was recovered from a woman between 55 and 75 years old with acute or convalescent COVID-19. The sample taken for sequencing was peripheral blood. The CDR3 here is CATTRPGNTEAFF. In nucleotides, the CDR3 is TGTGCCACCACCCGCCCGGGAAACACTGAAGCTTTCTTT.